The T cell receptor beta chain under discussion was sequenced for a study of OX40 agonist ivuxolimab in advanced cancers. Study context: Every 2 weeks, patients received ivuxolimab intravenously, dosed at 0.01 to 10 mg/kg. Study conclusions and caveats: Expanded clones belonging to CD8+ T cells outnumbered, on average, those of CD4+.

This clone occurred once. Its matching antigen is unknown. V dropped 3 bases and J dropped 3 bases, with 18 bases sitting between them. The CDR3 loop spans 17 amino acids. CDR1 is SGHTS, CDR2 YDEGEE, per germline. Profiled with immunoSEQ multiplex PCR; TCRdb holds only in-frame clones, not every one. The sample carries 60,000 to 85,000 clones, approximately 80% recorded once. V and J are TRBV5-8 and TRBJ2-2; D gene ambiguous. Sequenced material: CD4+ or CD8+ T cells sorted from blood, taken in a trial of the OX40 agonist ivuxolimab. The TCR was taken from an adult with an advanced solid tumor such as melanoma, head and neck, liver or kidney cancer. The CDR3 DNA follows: TGTGCCAGCAGCTGGGCGGACGGGTTCGGTCACACCGGGGAGCTGTTTTTT. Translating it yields CASSWADGFGHTGELFF.